Below are 3 T cell receptor beta chains sequenced from a single sample in a study of molecular identifiers for immune sequencing clone quantification. TCRdb itself ran the PCR reads through MiXCR, one entry per CDR3 protein. The table records under 650,000 distinct CDR3 sequences, about 20% of them present only once. Sequencing was carried out using naive CD8+ T cells from blood, with Jurkat cell RNA spiked in. Subset meaning: FACS-sorted CD8+CD4-CCR7+CD45RA+ naive T cells. Receptors were obtained from a human donor in good health. Some libraries in this study had Jurkat cell RNA spiked in.

This clonotype came up many times. The J gene is TRBJ2-3, the V gene TRBV28; D is possibly TRBD1 (6 bases). From germline, CDR1 is MDHEN and CDR2 SYDVKM. The CDR3 length is 14 residues. V was pared by 4 bases and J by 2 bases, with 10 bases between. DNA for the CDR3: TGTGCCAGCAGTTCGGACAGTTTCACAGATACGCAGTATTTT. Amino acid sequence: CASSSDSFTDTQYF.

The J gene is TRBJ2-1, the V gene TRBV15; D unclear. V lost 1 base to trimming and J lost 0 bases, with 7 bases between them. Germline V gene sequence: CDR1 LNHNV, CDR2 YYDKDF (reference sequence). This CDR3 is 15 amino acids long. The CDR3 region has the DNA TGTGCCACCAGCAGAGGAGGAAGCTCCTACAATGAGCAGTTCTTC. Protein: CATSRGGSSYNEQFF.

Remarks on this clonotype: Because it lacks the conserved phenylalanine or tryptophan at the end, this CDR3 is likely a read error. This chain connects TRBV30 to TRBJ1-5, with 7 positions matching TRBD1. Trimming took 2 bases from V and 6 from J; bases not matched to a gene: 13. Germline loops: CDR1 GTSNPN, CDR2 SVGIG (reference sequence). The CDR3 is made up of 16 amino acids. CDR3 amino acids: CAWSRGVPGGFQPQHL. The CDR3 DNA is TGTGCCTGGAGTAGGGGGGTGCCAGGGGGATTTCAGCCCCAGCATCTT.